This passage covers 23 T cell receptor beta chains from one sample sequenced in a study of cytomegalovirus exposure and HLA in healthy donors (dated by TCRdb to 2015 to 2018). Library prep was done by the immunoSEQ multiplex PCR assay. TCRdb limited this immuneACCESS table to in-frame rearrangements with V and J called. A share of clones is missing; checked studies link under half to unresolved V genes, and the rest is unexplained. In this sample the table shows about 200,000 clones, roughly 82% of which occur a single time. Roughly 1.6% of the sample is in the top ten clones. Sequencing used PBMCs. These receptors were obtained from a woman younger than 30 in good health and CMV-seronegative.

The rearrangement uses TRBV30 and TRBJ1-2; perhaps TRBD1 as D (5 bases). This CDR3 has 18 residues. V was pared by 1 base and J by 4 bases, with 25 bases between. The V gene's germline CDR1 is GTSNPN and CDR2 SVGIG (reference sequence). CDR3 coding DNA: TGTGCCTGGAGTGATTTTGGAGGGGCTATTATTTTTGGCTATGGCTACACCTTC. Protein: CAWSDFGGAIIFGYGYTF.

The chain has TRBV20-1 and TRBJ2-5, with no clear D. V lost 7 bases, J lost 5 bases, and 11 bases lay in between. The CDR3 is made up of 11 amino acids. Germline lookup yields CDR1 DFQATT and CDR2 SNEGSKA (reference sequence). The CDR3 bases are TGCAGTGTGTCGCTCCAGGAGACCCAGTACTTC. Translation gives CSVSLQETQYF.

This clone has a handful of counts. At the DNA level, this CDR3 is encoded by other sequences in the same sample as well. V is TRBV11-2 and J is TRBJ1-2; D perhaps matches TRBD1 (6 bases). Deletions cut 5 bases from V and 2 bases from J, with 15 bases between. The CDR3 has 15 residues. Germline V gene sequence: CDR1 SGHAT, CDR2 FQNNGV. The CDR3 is CASSPLTGSNYGYTF. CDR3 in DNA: TGTGCCAGCAGCCCCCTCACAGGGTCCAACTATGGCTACACCTTC.

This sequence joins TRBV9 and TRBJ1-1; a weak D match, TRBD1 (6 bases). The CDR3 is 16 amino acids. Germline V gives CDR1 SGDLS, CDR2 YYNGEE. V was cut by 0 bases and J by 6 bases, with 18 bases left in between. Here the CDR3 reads CASSVEVISEGAEAFF. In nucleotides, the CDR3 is TGTGCCAGCAGCGTAGAAGTTATAAGTGAGGGGGCTGAAGCTTTCTTT.

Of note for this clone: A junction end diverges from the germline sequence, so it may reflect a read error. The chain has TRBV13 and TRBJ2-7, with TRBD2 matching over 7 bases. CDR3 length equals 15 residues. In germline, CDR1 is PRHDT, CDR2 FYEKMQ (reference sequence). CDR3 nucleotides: TGTGCCAGCAGCTGGGTTTTGGATTCCGGGACTACTTATCCCTTT. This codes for CASSWVLDSGTTYPF.

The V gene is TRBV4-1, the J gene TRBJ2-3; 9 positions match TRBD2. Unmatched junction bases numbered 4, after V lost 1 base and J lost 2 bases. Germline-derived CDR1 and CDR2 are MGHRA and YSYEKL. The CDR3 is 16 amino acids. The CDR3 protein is CASSQVAGGTTDTQYF. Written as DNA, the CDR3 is TGCGCCAGCAGCCAAGTTGCGGGAGGGACCACAGATACGCAGTATTTT.

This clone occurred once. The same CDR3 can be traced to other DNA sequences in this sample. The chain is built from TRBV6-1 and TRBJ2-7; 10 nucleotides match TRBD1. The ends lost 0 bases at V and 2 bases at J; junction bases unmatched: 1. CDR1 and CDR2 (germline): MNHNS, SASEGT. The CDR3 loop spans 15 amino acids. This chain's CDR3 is CASSEAGTGAYEQYF. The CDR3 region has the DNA TGTGCCAGCAGTGAAGCCGGGACAGGGGCCTACGAGCAGTACTTC.

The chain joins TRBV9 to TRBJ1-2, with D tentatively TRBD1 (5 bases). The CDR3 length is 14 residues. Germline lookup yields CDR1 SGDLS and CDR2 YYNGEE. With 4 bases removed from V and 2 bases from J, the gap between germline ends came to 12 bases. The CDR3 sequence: CASSLGLSNYGYTF. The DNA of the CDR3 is TGTGCCAGCAGCTTGGGACTCTCCAACTATGGCTACACCTTC. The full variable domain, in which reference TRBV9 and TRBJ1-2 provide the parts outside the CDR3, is DSGVTQTPKHLITATGQRVTLRCSPRSGDLSVYWYQQSLDQGLQFLIQYYNGEERAKGNILERFSAQQFPDLHSELNLSSLELGDSALYFCASSLGLSNYGYTFGSGTRLTVV.

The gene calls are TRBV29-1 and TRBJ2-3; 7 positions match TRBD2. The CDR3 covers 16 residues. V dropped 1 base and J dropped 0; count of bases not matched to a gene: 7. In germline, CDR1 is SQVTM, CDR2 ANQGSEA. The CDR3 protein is CSVEVRLAVSTDTQYF. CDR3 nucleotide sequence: TGCAGCGTTGAAGTGAGGCTAGCGGTGAGCACAGATACGCAGTATTTT.

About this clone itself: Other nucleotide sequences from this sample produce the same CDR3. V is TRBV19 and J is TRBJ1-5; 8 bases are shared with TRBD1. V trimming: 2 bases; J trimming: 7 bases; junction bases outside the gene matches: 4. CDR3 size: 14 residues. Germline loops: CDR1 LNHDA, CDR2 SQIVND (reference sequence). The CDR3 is CASSIQGANQPQHF. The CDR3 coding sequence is TGTGCCAGTAGTATACAGGGGGCCAACCAGCCCCAGCATTTT.

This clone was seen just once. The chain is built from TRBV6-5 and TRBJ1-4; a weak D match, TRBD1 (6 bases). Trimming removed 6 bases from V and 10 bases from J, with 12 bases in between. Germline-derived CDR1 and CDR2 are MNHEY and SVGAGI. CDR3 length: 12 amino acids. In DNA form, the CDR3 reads TGTGCCAGCAGGTCCACAGGGATAAAACTGTTTTTT. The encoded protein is CASRSTGIKLFF.

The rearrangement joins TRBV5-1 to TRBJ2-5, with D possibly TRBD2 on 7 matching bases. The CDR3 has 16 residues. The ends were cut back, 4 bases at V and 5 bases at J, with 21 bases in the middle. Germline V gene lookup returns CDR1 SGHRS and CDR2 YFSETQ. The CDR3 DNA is TGCGCCAGCAGCCGGGCGGGGGCGGCGAGGGAGGAGACCCAGTACTTC. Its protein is CASSRAGAAREETQYF.

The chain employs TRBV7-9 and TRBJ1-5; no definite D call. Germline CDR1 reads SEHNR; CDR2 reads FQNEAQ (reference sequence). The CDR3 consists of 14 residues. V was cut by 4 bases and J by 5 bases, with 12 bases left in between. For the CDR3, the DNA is TGTGCCAGCAGCTCGGGAGATTGGGATCAGCCCCAGCATTTT. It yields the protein CASSSGDWDQPQHF.

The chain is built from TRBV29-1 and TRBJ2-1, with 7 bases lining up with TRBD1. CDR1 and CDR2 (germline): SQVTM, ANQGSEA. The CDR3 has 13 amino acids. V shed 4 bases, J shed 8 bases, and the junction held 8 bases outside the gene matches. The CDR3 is CSVGHITGDEQFF. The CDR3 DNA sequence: TGCAGCGTTGGACATATTACAGGGGATGAGCAGTTCTTC.

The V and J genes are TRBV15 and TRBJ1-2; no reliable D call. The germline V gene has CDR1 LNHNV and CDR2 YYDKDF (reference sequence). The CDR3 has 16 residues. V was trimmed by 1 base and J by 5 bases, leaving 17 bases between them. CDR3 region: CATSRGLSGSAYGYTF. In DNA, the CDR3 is TGTGCCACCAGCAGAGGGTTGTCGGGATCGGCGTATGGCTACACCTTC.

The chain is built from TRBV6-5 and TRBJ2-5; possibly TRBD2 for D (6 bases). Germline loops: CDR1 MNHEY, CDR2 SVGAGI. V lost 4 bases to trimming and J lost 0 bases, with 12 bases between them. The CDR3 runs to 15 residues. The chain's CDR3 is CASSLEGTYQETQYF. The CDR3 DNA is TGTGCCAGCAGTTTGGAGGGGACGTACCAAGAGACCCAGTACTTC.

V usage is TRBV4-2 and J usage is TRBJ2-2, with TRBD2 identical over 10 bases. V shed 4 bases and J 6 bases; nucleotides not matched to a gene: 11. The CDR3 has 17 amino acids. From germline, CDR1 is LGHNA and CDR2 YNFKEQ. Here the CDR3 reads CASSPVLAGEGPGELFF. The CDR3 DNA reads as TGTGCCAGCAGCCCCGTGCTAGCGGGGGAGGGTCCCGGGGAGCTGTTTTTT.

The CDR3 DNA is TGTGCCAGCAGCTTAGAACAGGGGGCGGAGACCCAGTACTTC. Residues: CASSLEQGAETQYF. J is TRBJ2-5 and V is TRBV11-2; 9 bases map to TRBD1. CDR3 length equals 14 residues. Germline CDR1 reads SGHAT; CDR2 reads FQNNGV. Unmatched junction bases numbered 1, after V lost 0 bases and J lost 5 bases.

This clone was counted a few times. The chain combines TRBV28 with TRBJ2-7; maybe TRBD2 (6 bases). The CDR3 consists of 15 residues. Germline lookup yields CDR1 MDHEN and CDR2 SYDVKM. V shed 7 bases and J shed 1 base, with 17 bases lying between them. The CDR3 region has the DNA TGTGCCAGCATGTCTACGGAGGGCCGGTCCTACGAGCAGTACTTC. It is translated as CASMSTEGRSYEQYF.

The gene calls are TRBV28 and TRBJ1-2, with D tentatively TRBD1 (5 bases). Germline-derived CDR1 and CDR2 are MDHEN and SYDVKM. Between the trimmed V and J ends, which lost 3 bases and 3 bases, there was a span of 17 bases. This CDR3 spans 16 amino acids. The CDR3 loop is CASSFGAGKKDYGYTF. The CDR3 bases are TGTGCCAGCAGTTTCGGAGCAGGGAAGAAGGACTATGGCTACACCTTC.

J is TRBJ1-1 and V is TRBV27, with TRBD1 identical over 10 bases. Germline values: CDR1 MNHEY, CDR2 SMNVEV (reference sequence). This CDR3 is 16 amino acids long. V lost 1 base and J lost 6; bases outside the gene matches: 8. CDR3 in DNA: TGTGCCAGCAGTTTATTGACCCCCGGGACAGGGGCTGAAGCTTTCTTT. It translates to CASSLLTPGTGAEAFF.

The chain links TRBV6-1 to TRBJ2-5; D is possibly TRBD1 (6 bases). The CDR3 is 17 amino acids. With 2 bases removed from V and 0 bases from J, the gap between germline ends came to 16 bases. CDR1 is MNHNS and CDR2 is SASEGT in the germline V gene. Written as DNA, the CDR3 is TGTGCCAGCAGTGAAAGACAGGTGACGATACACCAAGAGACCCAGTACTTC. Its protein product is CASSERQVTIHQETQYF.

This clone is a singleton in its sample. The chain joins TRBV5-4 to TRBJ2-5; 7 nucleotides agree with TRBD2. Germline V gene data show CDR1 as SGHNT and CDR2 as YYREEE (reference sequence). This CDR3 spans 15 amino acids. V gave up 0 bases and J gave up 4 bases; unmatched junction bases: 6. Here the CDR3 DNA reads TGTGCCAGCAGCTTGGATGGGCGGGAGACAGAGACCCAGTACTTC. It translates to CASSLDGRETETQYF. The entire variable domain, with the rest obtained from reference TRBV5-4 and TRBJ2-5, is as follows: ETGVTQSPTHLIKTRGQQVTLRCSSQSGHNTVSWYQQALGQGPQFIFQYYREEENGRGNFPPRFSGLQFPNYSSELNVNALELDDSALYLCASSLDGRETETQYFGPGTRLLVL.